Shown below are 8 T cell receptor beta chains from a single sample sequenced in a study of blood T cells in healthy people across ages (dated by TCRdb to about 2015). Receptors were amplified or captured by 5' RACE. Sequencer: Illumina HiSeq 2500. A second roughly 7 to 11 cycle PCR used a sample-barcoded 5' primer and a J-beta primer mix. TCRdb applied fastp at Q25 and MiXCR to the public reads, then kept only in-frame beta chains. Entries are consolidated by CDR3 protein sequence, retaining the most common genes and DNA. Counted in this sample were around 1,500,000 distinct CDR3 sequences; 25% to 30% of them appeared once. The leading ten clones occupy around 7.7% of the sample. The specimen sequenced was blood. These receptors were obtained from a woman in her twenties or thirties in good health.

In its sample, this clonotype was seen a few times. The rearrangement joins TRBV5-1 to TRBJ2-7; TRBD1 is a possible D gene (6 bases). Trimming took off 5 bases at V and 4 bases at J, with 13 bases between the two ends. The CDR3 is made up of 13 amino acids. The germline V gene has CDR1 SGHRS and CDR2 YFSETQ. CDR3 coding DNA: TGCGCCAGCAGATTTACAGGGCGGTACGAGCAGTACTTC. It encodes CASRFTGRYEQYF.

This clonotype has a handful of counts. CDR3 residues: CASSSRQGGYPSGANVLTF. The CDR3 nucleotides read TGTGCCAGCAGCTCTCGACAGGGGGGATACCCCTCTGGGGCCAACGTCCTGACTTTC. The J gene is TRBJ2-6, the V gene TRBV7-2; 9 bases agree with TRBD1. Germline V gives CDR1 SGHTA, CDR2 FQGNSA. This CDR3 has 19 residues. The J segment lost 0 bases and the V segment lost 4 bases, leaving 10 bases of the junction unmatched.

The chain has TRBV15 and TRBJ2-1; tentatively, D is TRBD1 or TRBD2 (5 bases each). The V and J ends lost 5 bases and 5 bases respectively, with 16 bases between them. Germline lookup yields CDR1 LNHNV and CDR2 YYDKDF (reference sequence). There are 15 residues in the CDR3. CDR3 in amino acids: CATSVPGTGNNEQFF. In DNA form, the CDR3 reads TGTGCCACCAGCGTACCGGGGACCGGGAACAATGAGCAGTTCTTC.

A few counts support this clonotype. The rearrangement links TRBV20-1 to TRBJ1-5; 10 bases match TRBD1. This CDR3 comprises 14 residues. Germline V gene lookup returns CDR1 DFQATT and CDR2 SNEGSKA (reference sequence). The V segment lost 6 bases and the J segment 5 bases; nucleotides outside the gene matches: 7. The CDR3 DNA follows: TGCAGTGCGATCCGCGGGACAGGGGATCAGCCCCAGCATTTT. Translation gives CSAIRGTGDQPQHF.

A word on this clonotype: The junction and the germline gene differ at one end; a read error may be behind it. The CDR3 loop is CTSSLGQPYEQYF. DNA for the CDR3: TGTACCAGCAGTTTGGGGCAGCCCTACGAGCAGTACTTC. The chain recombines TRBV12-3 or TRBV12-4 with TRBJ2-4, with D tentatively TRBD1 (5 bases). The J call may not be correct, given that the DNA end is closer to TRBJ2-7. The length of the CDR3 is 13 residues.

This clonotype was seen only a few times. The J gene is TRBJ2-1, the V gene TRBV7-3; possibly TRBD1 for D (6 bases). Germline V gives CDR1 SGHTA, CDR2 FQGTGA. The CDR3 runs to 15 residues. V lost 5 bases to trimming and J lost 11 bases, with 22 bases between them. The CDR3 nucleotides read TGTGCCAGCAGCCCCCAGGGGACAAGGGACATAAAGCAGTTCTTC. Amino acid sequence: CASSPQGTRDIKQFF.

This clonotype appeared a few times. V is TRBV11-2 and J is TRBJ1-2; TRBD1 agrees at 7 bases. This CDR3 region has 14 residues. The junction had 10 bases not matched to a gene; V was cut back by 5 bases and J by 7 bases. Germline CDR1 reads SGHAT; CDR2 reads FQNNGV. CDR3 sequence (DNA): TGTGCCAGCAGCGGACGAGGGGGCTTAAGTGGCTACACCTTC. Translated, it gives CASSGRGGLSGYTF.

This clonotype was recorded a few times. This chain connects TRBV29-1 to TRBJ1-2, with D tentatively TRBD1 (5 bases). The CDR3 sequence is 12 residues long. Trimming took off 4 bases at V and 5 bases at J, with 11 bases between the two ends. From germline, CDR1 is SQVTM and CDR2 ANQGSEA. The CDR3 loop is CSVADSRYGYTF. The DNA for the CDR3 is TGCAGCGTTGCTGACAGCAGATATGGCTACACCTTC.